Presented here are 15 T cell receptor beta chains from one specimen sequenced in a study of metastatic and nonmetastatic thyroid tumors. TCRdb re-analyzed the PCR reads using MiXCR. This table has approximately 35,000 clones, around 33% appearing once. Nobody among the patients had been given any treatment before thyroid surgery. Source material: tumor tissue. These TCRs come from a female donor with papillary thyroid cancer or a benign thyroid nodule (not recorded which). Some clones in this sample may be carry-over from other donors' samples.

In its sample, this clone was seen many times. The V gene is TRBV7-2, the J gene TRBJ2-3; TRBD2 might be the D (7 bases). The CDR3 contains 14 residues. Germline V gives CDR1 SGHTA, CDR2 FQGNSA. Trimming took 9 bases from V and 5 from J, leaving 18 bases between them. For the CDR3, the DNA is TGTGCCAGTGACTCCGGGGGGCGTGAAGATACGCAGTATTTT. Translating gives CASDSGGREDTQYF.

The rearrangement uses TRBV28 and TRBJ1-6; D gene ambiguous. Germline CDR1 MDHEN, CDR2 SYDVKM. The CDR3 is 13 residues long. Trimming took off 9 bases at V and 4 bases at J, with 10 bases between the two ends. CDR3: CASCTRYNSPLHF. CDR3 nucleotides: TGTGCCAGTTGCACAAGATATAATTCACCCCTCCACTTT. The variable domain in full, completed from reference TRBV28 and TRBJ1-6, reads DVKVTQSSRYLVKRTGEKVFLECVQDMDHENMFWYRQDPGLGLRLIYFSYDVKMKEKGDIPEGYSVSREKKERFSLILESASTNQTSMYLCASCTRYNSPLHFGNGTRLTVT.

This chain uses TRBV20-1 with TRBJ1-6, with D possibly being TRBD1 (5 bases). Germline values: CDR1 DFQATT, CDR2 SNEGSKA (reference sequence). The CDR3 totals 11 residues. V lost 2 bases to trimming and J lost 14 bases, with 10 bases between them. This CDR3 reads CSARSGVTLHF. For the CDR3, the DNA is TGCAGTGCTAGATCGGGGGTGACCCTCCACTTT.

The sample holds a few counts of this clone. CDR3 in DNA: TGCGCCAGTAAGCGGGAGCCTACCTACAATGAGCAGTTCTTC. Its translation is CASKREPTYNEQFF. The chain joins TRBV5-1 to TRBJ2-1, with 8 nucleotides matching TRBD2. Germline V gene lookup returns CDR1 SGHRS and CDR2 YFSETQ. V lost 8 bases, J lost 2 bases, and 6 bases stayed unmatched. CDR3 size: 14 residues. The whole variable domain, filled in from reference TRBV5-1 and TRBJ2-1, reads KAGVTQTPRYLIKTRGQQVTLSCSPISGHRSVSWYQQTPGQGLQFLFEYFSETQRNKGNFPGRFSGRQFSNSRSEMNVSTLELGDSALYLCASKREPTYNEQFFGPGTRLTVL.

V and J are TRBV15 and TRBJ2-3, with 7 bases matching TRBD2. The V and J ends lost 5 bases and 0 bases, in that order; junction bases with no gene match: 11. The length of the CDR3 is 17 residues. Germline CDR1 LNHNV, CDR2 YYDKDF (reference sequence). CDR3 nucleotide sequence: TGTGCCACCAGCGGGTCCCGGAGCGGGGCTAGCACAGATACGCAGTATTTT. Its protein is CATSGSRSGASTDTQYF.

V usage is TRBV9 and J usage is TRBJ2-7; 9 bases are a match to TRBD1. In germline, CDR1 is SGDLS, CDR2 YYNGEE. This CDR3 spans 14 amino acids. The V gene end was trimmed by 4 bases and the J gene end by 3 bases; junction bases not matched to a gene: 5. The DNA of the CDR3 is TGTGCCAGCAGCCCCGGGACAGGGCTCTACGAGCAGTACTTC. Amino acid sequence: CASSPGTGLYEQYF.

This clone has just a few counts. The chain links TRBV4-1 to TRBJ1-5; D not resolved. The CDR3 contains 14 residues. With 0 bases removed from V and 2 bases from J, the gap between germline ends came to 5 bases. CDR1 and CDR2 (germline): MGHRA, YSYEKL. The CDR3 loop is CASSQEQRNQPQHF. The CDR3 DNA sequence: TGCGCCAGCAGCCAAGAACAACGCAATCAGCCCCAGCATTTT.

In this sample, this clone turned up a few times. This rearrangement joins TRBV28 to TRBJ1-5, with D tentatively TRBD1 (5 bases). Per the germline V gene, CDR1 is MDHEN and CDR2 is SYDVKM. The CDR3 has 14 amino acids. Trimming left V 5 bases short and J 7 bases short, with 15 bases between. CDR3 sequence: CASSRQGLRQPQHF. The CDR3 DNA reads as TGTGCCAGCAGTCGGCAGGGCCTGCGGCAGCCCCAGCATTTT.

The V and J genes are TRBV20-1 and TRBJ2-1; 9 bases match TRBD2. With 6 bases clipped from V and 2 bases from J, the junction kept 8 bases outside the gene matches. From germline, CDR1 is DFQATT and CDR2 SNEGSKA (reference sequence). The CDR3 length is 15 residues. The CDR3: CSARGLAGPYNEQFF. The CDR3, as DNA: TGCAGTGCCCGGGGGCTAGCGGGACCCTACAATGAGCAGTTCTTC.

This chain links TRBV12-3 or TRBV12-4 with TRBJ1-2; D gene ambiguous. The CDR3 sequence is 12 residues long. Trimming removed 5 bases from V and 1 base from J, with 5 bases in between. The CDR3 DNA is TGTGCCAGCAGTCAGAATAACTATGGCTACACCTTC. This codes for CASSQNNYGYTF.

This clone was observed a few times. The chain carries TRBV28 and TRBJ2-7; D uncertain. Germline V gives CDR1 MDHEN, CDR2 SYDVKM. V was trimmed by 6 bases and J by 1 base, leaving 10 bases between them. The CDR3 is 13 amino acids. The CDR3 loop reads CASRAVTSYEQYF. The CDR3 bases are TGTGCCAGCAGGGCGGTTACTTCCTACGAGCAGTACTTC.

V and J are TRBV9 and TRBJ1-2, with D unclear. V was clipped by 3 bases and J by 4 bases, with 4 bases between them. The CDR3 is 11 amino acids. Germline V gene data show CDR1 as SGDLS and CDR2 as YYNGEE. The CDR3: CASSDFYGYTF. The CDR3 region has the DNA TGTGCCAGCAGCGACTTCTATGGCTACACCTTC.

V is TRBV7-9 and J is TRBJ1-6; D is ambiguous. The germline V gene has CDR1 SEHNR and CDR2 FQNEAQ (reference sequence). V shed 0 bases and J shed 7 bases, with 4 bases lying between them. CDR3 length: 13 residues. In DNA, the CDR3 is TGTGCCAGCAGCTTAGCCGAAAATTCACCCCTCCACTTT. Its protein product is CASSLAENSPLHF. The full variable domain, completed using reference TRBV7-9 and TRBJ1-6, is DTGVSQNPRHKITKRGQNVTFRCDPISEHNRLYWYRQTLGQGPEFLTYFQNEAQLEKSRLLSDRFSAERPKGSFSTLEIQRTEQGDSAMYLCASSLAENSPLHFGNGTRLTVT.

V gene TRBV11-1 combines with J gene TRBJ2-7; D might be TRBD1 (5 bases). V shed 0 bases and J shed 2 bases, with 23 bases lying between them. The CDR3 consists of 19 residues. Per the germline V gene, CDR1 is SGHAT and CDR2 is FQDESV (reference sequence). In DNA, the CDR3 is TGTGCCAGCAGCTTAGCGCGTTCAGGGCGTCGCACCAATACCTACGAGCAGTACTTC. This codes for CASSLARSGRRTNTYEQYF.

With regard to this clone: An end of the junction does not agree with germline; a read error may underlie this. The J gene is TRBJ2-1, the V gene TRBV5-5; the match to TRBD1 covers 10 bases. The germline CDR1 and CDR2 sequences are SGHKS and YYEKEE (reference sequence). The CDR3 contains 15 residues. CDR3 nucleotide sequence: TGTGCCAGCGGCTTGACAGGGGGCGCTGCCAATGAGCAGTTCTTC. It yields the protein CASGLTGGAANEQFF.